The present entry profiles one T cell receptor (beta chain) with its context. The antigen it binds to is not known. Base qualities were left out, and no much larger clone turns up one base away. This specimen's time point label, interpreted: about 28 days (+/-7) after the second vaccine dose. AZD1222 recipients given second doses at about 4 weeks or at about 12 weeks were pooled, since spike-specific TCR depth and breadth were not found to differ between the two schedules. Vaccinee samples came from UK trials COV001 and COV002, including a single-blind randomized controlled phase 2/3 trial of AZD1222 (ChAdOx1 nCoV-19) in healthy adults. For TCRbeta chain sequencing, PBMC samples from trial participants were taken at day 0 and at day 28 after the second dose. The CDR3 regions of human TCRbeta chains were analyzed by immunosequencing. As for the original processing: TCRs in the repertoires were matched against a reference library of SARS-CoV-2-specific TCRs that had been generated with the MIRA antigen-specificity platform. Breadth meant the fraction of unique TCRs that were SARS-CoV-2-associated, whereas depth meant the fraction of total T cells that were SARS-CoV-2-associated. Using the MIRA data, each spike-specific TCR was assigned both to the spike region to which the TCR was reactive and to a CD4 or CD8 class. Log10-transformed breadth and depth values were compared by one-way ANOVA with Sidak's multiple comparisons tests. The source is immuneACCESS, and TCRdb retained only in-frame sequences with V and J called. Part of the clones is not carried over; for the studies checked, unresolved V genes explain less than half of this, and the remainder is unexplained. D and trimming were read from the DNA, whereas the V and J calls and clone size are those reported in that table. Across this sample there are 150,000 or so clones, with roughly nine tenths seen only once. The ten most abundant clones make up 3% to 4% of the sample.

This sample was included in a study of T cell responses to AZD1222 COVID-19 vaccine (dated by TCRdb to the early 2020s). Looking at the study overall: A total of 233 trial participants underwent TCR sequencing, of whom 200 to 220 received two doses of AZD1222 and around 26 received two doses of the MenACWY control vaccine. Trial participants were enrolled by age into 18-55, 56-69 and 70-plus year subgroups, with approximately 160, 26 and 62 TCR-sequenced participants respectively.

The paper's findings and limits, for the study overall: CD4 TCRs associated with the vaccine covered the entire spike protein, and the dominant responses were in regions 160-218 and 743-854. In the small 56-69-year group, the increase in depth fell short of significance, most likely because of low power. Participants were mostly white British and included more females than males, and it was suggested by the authors that clonal diversity may have been underestimated. Nearly half of unique spike-specific TCRs reportedly recognized epitopes outside regions mutated in the B.1.351 and B.1.1.7 variants. Conclusions about previously exposed vaccinees are limited because only five to seven AZD1222 recipients were SARS-CoV-2 seropositive at baseline. No day 14 peak-response samples were available, so repertoires were characterized only after the peak T cell response. Spike-specific TCR breadth and depth rose significantly after two AZD1222 doses compared with day 0 and with MenACWY recipients.

For CDR1 and CDR2, the germline V gene lists MGHRA and YSYEKL. V and J are truncated by 0 bases and 7 bases respectively, leaving an intervening sequence of 15 bases. From its cysteine to its phenylalanine, the CDR3 spans 16 amino acids. Only CDR3 DNA is held: 48 bases, read in frame from base 1. The V and J genes are TRBV4-1 and TRBJ2-2; a tentative D match to TRBD2 spans 5 bases. Sequencing used peripheral blood, obtained 28 days after the second AZD1222 dose. The source is an adult who received the AZD1222 COVID-19 vaccine. The DNA reads as follows: TGCGCCAGCAGCCAAGATATCGAGGTCGGGATCGGGGAGCTGTTTTTT. Its amino acids are CASSQDIEVGIGELFF.